This T cell receptor (beta chain) comes out of a study of blood T cell repertoires in COVID-19 (dated by TCRdb to about 2020). With respect to the entire study: Samples covering the acute and convalescent phases of COVID-19 were provided by collaborators in the United States, Italy and Spain. The prospective study material was composed of cDNA or gDNA derived from T cells, B-cell-depleted T cells, or PBMCs. Subjects who had been exposed to COVID-19, were actively infected with it, or had recovered from it provided the deeply sampled blood TCRbeta repertoires that made up the dataset. The repertoires were released in a freely available public database intended as a resource for research on the immune response to SARS-CoV-2. The samples were drawn from the first 160 participants of the ongoing ImmuneRACE study and from 1,200 or so subjects provided by 6 global collaborators. A de-identified subject ID, COVID-19 status, age in years and sex were almost always included in the sample metadata. Where available, HLA class I and class II types were obtained from metadata supplied by the sample provider rather than from assay-based typing.

The paper as a whole reports these results and caveats: How much clinical and demographic metadata was included differed by source and by participant, and the metadata was provided uncurated.

TCRbeta CDR3 regions were amplified from genomic DNA by means of the immunoSEQ Assay, a bias-controlled multiplex PCR. Processing in the source paper ran as follows. Nucleated cell counts per sample were estimated from amplification of reference gene primers within the assay. Sequence reads were collapsed and filtered to measure the absolute abundance of every unique TCRbeta CDR3 rearrangement. Productive Simpson clonality was computed per sample as the square root of Simpson's diversity index over productive rearrangements. TCRdb re-hosts the immuneACCESS table, in-frame sequences only. Its copies lack some clones; in the studies checked, an unresolved V gene accounts for under half of them, and the cause for the rest is not known. For V, J and clone size, that table is used; D and trimming come from the DNA. In all, the sample holds over 200,000 clones, and 70% to 90% of those were seen once. The biggest ten clones account for 4% to 5.5% of the sample.

Each collaborating institution followed its own protocols to collect whole blood in K2EDTA tubes. For TCRbeta analysis, collaborator samples were shipped as frozen whole blood, as isolated PBMCs, or as DNA extracted from either sample type. Remarks on this clone: What antigen it recognizes has not been identified. No per-base quality is available; no much larger clone lies one base away.

Specimen: peripheral blood. The clonotype originates from a woman in her forties with acute or convalescent COVID-19.

The DNA is as follows: TGTGCCAGCAGCCGCCCCGGGACAGGAGGCACAGATACGCAGTATTTT. It translates as CASSRPGTGGTDTQYF. The rearranged segments are TRBV5-5 and TRBJ2-3; 8 of the junction bases match TRBD1. The CDR3 covers 16 residues, taking in both the cysteine and the phenylalanine. This entry keeps only the CDR3 DNA: 48 bases, framed from base 1. The germline V gene encodes CDR1 SGHKS and CDR2 YYEKEE (reference sequence). The V end gives up 4 bases and the J end 1 base, leaving 8 bases in the junction not matched to a gene.